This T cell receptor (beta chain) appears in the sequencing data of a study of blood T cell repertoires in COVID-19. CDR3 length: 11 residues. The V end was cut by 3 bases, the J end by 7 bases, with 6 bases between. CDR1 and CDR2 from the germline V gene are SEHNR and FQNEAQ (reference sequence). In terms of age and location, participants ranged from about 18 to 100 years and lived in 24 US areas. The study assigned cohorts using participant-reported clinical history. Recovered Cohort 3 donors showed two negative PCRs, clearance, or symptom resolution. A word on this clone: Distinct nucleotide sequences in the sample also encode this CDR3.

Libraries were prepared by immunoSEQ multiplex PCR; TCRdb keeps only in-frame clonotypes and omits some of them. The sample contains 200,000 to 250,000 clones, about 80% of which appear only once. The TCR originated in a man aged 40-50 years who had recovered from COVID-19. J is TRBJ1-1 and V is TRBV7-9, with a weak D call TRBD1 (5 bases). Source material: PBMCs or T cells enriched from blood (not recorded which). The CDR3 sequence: CASSLQGEAFF. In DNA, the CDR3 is TGTGCCAGCAGCTTGCAGGGTGAAGCTTTCTTT.